The TCR beta chain described here comes from a study of patients and donors after allogeneic stem cell transplantation. This clonotype was found a few times. MiXCR was run by TCRdb on the RT-PCR reads, yielding one entry per CDR3 protein. The sample has approximately 430,000 distinct CDR3 sequences; around 15% are singletons. The germline V gene encodes CDR1 SEHNR and CDR2 FQNEAQ (reference sequence). The CDR3 loop spans 12 amino acids. The V gene lost 5 bases and the J gene lost 13 bases, with 15 bases spanning the gap. This receptor was identified in a human donor who was either an allogeneic HSCT recipient or a stem cell or donor lymphocyte infusion donor (not recorded which). It is not recorded whose cells these are; they may come from a transplant donor. The chain joins TRBV7-9 to TRBJ2-1; the D is unclear. The source material was blood, either unsorted or a sorted T cell fraction (not recorded which). This CDR3 reads CASSPDTWIQFF. The DNA of the CDR3 is TGTGCCAGCAGCCCCGACACCTGGATTCAGTTCTTC.